What follows describes a single TCR beta chain. In the original processing: Estimation of nucleated cell counts relied on the amplification of reference gene primers. Profiling relied on immunoSEQ multiplex PCR, and the TCRdb table lists in-frame clones only, not all of them. The V and J calls and clone size were taken over from that table, and D and trimming were inferred from the DNA. The data show around 53,000 clones, less than 85% seen once. The data stem from a study of blood T cell repertoires in COVID-19. V was clipped by 2 bases and J by 1 base, with 6 bases between them. This CDR3 has 14 amino acids. Germline V gene lookup returns CDR1 SNHLY and CDR2 FYNNEI.

The rearrangement links TRBV2 to TRBJ2-1; possible D gene TRBD1, 5 bases. Sequences were obtained from peripheral blood. The source of this sequence is a man in his 70s with active COVID-19. Here the CDR3 DNA reads TGTGCCAGCAGTGAACAGGGTTCCTACAATGAGCAGTTCTTC. Residues: CASSEQGSYNEQFF.